This T cell receptor (beta chain) originates from a study of cytomegalovirus exposure and HLA in healthy donors. Study-wide findings and caveats: In a later analysis, donors in an Asian-associated ancestry cluster reportedly had fewer N-insertions in productive TCRs than the cohort mean.

Details on this clone: Antigen: not known.

Both 60 Vbeta primers and 13 Jbeta primers went into the PCR. Here immunoSEQ multiplex PCR was the method, and the copy in TCRdb shows in-frame clones only, minus some. The sample carries over 150,000 clones, 70% to 90% recorded once. The material sequenced was PBMCs. The receptor was isolated from a girl under 18 in good health and CMV-seropositive.

CDR3 nucleotide sequence: TGTGCCAGCAGCGAGGCAGGGCACTATGGCTACACCTTC. It yields the protein CASSEAGHYGYTF. This chain connects TRBV5-5 to TRBJ1-2; weak D call: TRBD1 (5 bases). V was shortened by 4 bases and J by 3 bases, with 10 bases between the two germline ends. CDR1 is SGHKS, CDR2 YYEKEE, per germline (reference sequence). The CDR3 length is 13 residues. Full variable domain (rest looked up from reference TRBV5-5 and TRBJ1-2): DAGVTQSPTHLIKTRGQQVTLRCSPISGHKSVSWYQQVLGQGPQFIFQYYEKEERGRGNFPDRFSARQFPNYSSELNVNALLLGDSALYLCASSEAGHYGYTFGSGTRLTVV.